Below, 31 T cell receptor beta chains from the same sample are listed, as sequenced in a study of blood T cell repertoires in COVID-19. The assay was immunoSEQ multiplex PCR, and TCRdb's table has in-frame clones only and misses some. The table has about 300,000 clones, roughly 88% seen once; the top ten hold 1.6%. Input material: peripheral blood. Source of these receptors: a woman in her 50s with acute or convalescent COVID-19.

The chain joins TRBV6-5 to TRBJ1-4, with a weak D call TRBD1 (6 bases). V gave up 6 bases and J gave up 4 bases, with 15 bases separating them. The CDR3 has 15 amino acids. CDR1 is MNHEY, CDR2 SVGAGI, per germline. DNA for the CDR3: TGTGCCAGCAGCCAGCGGGGAGGGGGTAATGAAAAACTGTTTTTT. It specifies CASSQRGGGNEKLFF.

The chain employs TRBV10-3 and TRBJ1-6; 9 positions agree with TRBD1. Germline V gene lookup returns CDR1 ENHRY and CDR2 SYGVKD. V shed 10 bases and J 10 bases; nucleotides not matched to a gene: 8. The CDR3 has 13 residues. The CDR3 loop is CATRDREESPLHF. DNA of the CDR3: TGTGCCACCCGGGACAGGGAGGAGTCACCCCTCCACTTT.

Of note for this clone: Different DNA sequences within this sample yield the same CDR3. This chain uses TRBV19 with TRBJ1-5, with 9 bases matching TRBD1. The V and J ends lost 7 bases and 2 bases, in that order; junction bases with no gene match: 6. The germline CDR1 and CDR2 sequences are LNHDA and SQIVND (reference sequence). The CDR3 is 15 residues long. The CDR3 bases are TGTGCCAGTACCCAGGGACAGGGCGGCAATCAGCCCCAGCATTTT. Its translation is CASTQGQGGNQPQHF.

V usage is TRBV9 and J usage is TRBJ2-7, with TRBD1 matching 12 bases. V lost 2 bases and J lost 6; bases outside the gene matches: 3. Germline CDR1 and CDR2: SGDLS and YYNGEE. CDR3 length equals 14 residues. The CDR3 sequence is CASSVGTGGAEQYF. CDR3 DNA: TGTGCCAGCAGCGTCGGGACAGGGGGCGCCGAGCAGTACTTC.

This chain connects TRBV27 to TRBJ2-3, with D maybe TRBD1 (5 bases). From germline, CDR1 is MNHEY and CDR2 SMNVEV (reference sequence). V was shortened by 2 bases and J by 4 bases, with 13 bases between the two germline ends. The CDR3 runs 15 residues. CDR3 sequence: CASSLAAGIADTQYF. CDR3 DNA sequence: TGTGCCAGCAGTTTAGCGGCAGGGATCGCAGATACGCAGTATTTT.

This chain joins TRBV28 and TRBJ1-1, with unresolved D. Germline V gene lookup returns CDR1 MDHEN and CDR2 SYDVKM. The V gene lost 3 bases and the J gene lost 10 bases, with 15 bases spanning the gap. This CDR3 region has 13 residues. CDR3 amino acids: CASSLEFGFGAFF. The CDR3 DNA follows: TGTGCCAGCAGTTTGGAGTTTGGGTTTGGAGCTTTCTTT.

The chain uses TRBV27 and TRBJ2-7; perhaps TRBD2 as D (6 bases). V lost 4 bases to trimming and J lost 0 bases, with 13 bases between them. In germline, CDR1 is MNHEY, CDR2 SMNVEV (reference sequence). The CDR3 is 15 residues long. Written as DNA, the CDR3 is TGTGCCAGCAGTTACCGGGACTCGAGCTCCTACGAGCAGTACTTC. It is translated as CASSYRDSSSYEQYF.

V gene TRBV27 combines with J gene TRBJ1-5; 10 bases are a match to TRBD1. With 3 bases clipped from V and 2 bases from J, the junction kept 7 bases outside the gene matches. Germline-derived CDR1 and CDR2 are MNHEY and SMNVEV (reference sequence). This CDR3 contains 17 residues. The CDR3 DNA follows: TGTGCCAGCAGTTTTAGACAGGGGGCTGTTGGCAATCAGCCCCAGCATTTT. It specifies CASSFRQGAVGNQPQHF.

The chain uses TRBV24-1 and TRBJ2-1, with 13 bases lining up with TRBD2. The CDR3 is 16 amino acids. Trimming took 4 bases from V and 10 from J; bases not matched to a gene: 9. Germline assignment: CDR1 KGHDR and CDR2 SFDVKD. CDR3 in DNA: TGTGCCACCAGTGAATATACTAGCGGGAGGGGACCCGAGCAGTTCTTC. Its protein product is CATSEYTSGRGPEQFF.

The chain employs TRBV5-4 and TRBJ2-3, with 8 bases fitting TRBD2. Trimming took 0 bases from V and 4 from J; bases not matched to a gene: 10. Germline V gene lookup returns CDR1 SGHNT and CDR2 YYREEE (reference sequence). The CDR3 is 17 residues long. The CDR3 loop is CASSLGGLGSIADTQYF. The CDR3 DNA sequence: TGTGCCAGCAGCTTGGGGGGACTAGGTTCTATTGCAGATACGCAGTATTTT.

This chain joins TRBV30 and TRBJ1-5; 7 bases align to TRBD1. The germline V gene has CDR1 GTSNPN and CDR2 SVGIG (reference sequence). CDR3 size: 15 residues. V shed 1 base, J shed 4 bases, and the junction held 7 bases outside the gene matches. CDR3 sequence (DNA): TGTGCCTGGAGTGGGACAGGAAGGGTAAATCAGCCCCAGCATTTT. It is translated as CAWSGTGRVNQPQHF.

There are a few counts of this clone. V and J are TRBV28 and TRBJ1-5; TRBD1 aligns across 7 bases. Germline lookup yields CDR1 MDHEN and CDR2 SYDVKM. V shed 4 bases, J shed 1 base, and the junction held 16 bases outside the gene matches. The CDR3 sequence is 19 residues long. CDR3: CASSSYMGVTGSSNQPQHF. CDR3 sequence (DNA): TGTGCCAGCAGTTCCTACATGGGGGTGACAGGGTCGAGCAATCAGCCCCAGCATTTT.

The genes are TRBV9 and TRBJ2-7; 7 nucleotides align to TRBD2. This CDR3 comprises 14 residues. J was trimmed by 5 bases and V by 0 bases; bases with no gene match: 5. Germline loops: CDR1 SGDLS, CDR2 YYNGEE. CDR3 DNA sequence: TGTGCCAGCAGCGTAGAATGGGGAGGGAACGAGCAGTACTTC. It specifies CASSVEWGGNEQYF. The full variable domain, its missing parts supplied by reference TRBV9 and TRBJ2-7, is DSGVTQTPKHLITATGQRVTLRCSPRSGDLSVYWYQQSLDQGLQFLIQYYNGEERAKGNILERFSAQQFPDLHSELNLSSLELGDSALYFCASSVEWGGNEQYFGPGTRLTVT.

The chain joins TRBV11-2 to TRBJ2-1, with 7 positions matching TRBD1. The junction had 7 bases not matched to a gene; V was cut back by 5 bases and J by 3 bases. Germline lookup yields CDR1 SGHAT and CDR2 FQNNGV. This CDR3 has 15 amino acids. The CDR3 is CASSHDRVDYNEQFF. The CDR3 DNA reads TGTGCCAGCAGCCACGACAGGGTGGACTACAATGAGCAGTTCTTC.

V gene TRBV5-1 combines with J gene TRBJ1-1; TRBD1 agrees at 7 bases. The CDR3 sequence is 16 residues long. Germline V gene lookup returns CDR1 SGHRS and CDR2 YFSETQ. J was trimmed by 0 bases and V by 3 bases; bases with no gene match: 8. Written as DNA, the CDR3 is TGCGCCAGCAGCTCGGACCCGACAGGGTTGAACACTGAAGCTTTCTTT. As protein: CASSSDPTGLNTEAFF.

CDR3 DNA sequence: TGCGCCAGCAGCTCGGAGGGCCGGTCCTACAATGAGCAGTTCTTC. Protein: CASSSEGRSYNEQFF. V and J are TRBV5-1 and TRBJ2-1; weak D call: TRBD2 (6 bases). CDR1 SGHRS and CDR2 YFSETQ come from the germline V gene. Deletions cut 3 bases from V and 1 base from J, with 11 bases between. CDR3 size: 15 residues.

J is TRBJ2-7 and V is TRBV7-6; 10 positions match TRBD2. CDR1 is SGHVS, CDR2 FNYEAQ, per germline. The J segment lost 0 bases and the V segment lost 4 bases, leaving 3 bases of the junction unmatched. The CDR3 covers 15 residues. CDR3 nucleotide sequence: TGTGCCAGCAGCTATAGCGGGGGGAGCTCCTACGAGCAGTACTTC. Encoded protein: CASSYSGGSSYEQYF.

The chain is built from TRBV3-1 (or the pseudogene TRBV3-2) and TRBJ1-2; TRBD1 might be the D (5 bases). Per germline, CDR1 LGHDT and CDR2 YNNKEL (reference sequence). V was cut by 4 bases and J by 0 bases, with 9 bases left in between. This CDR3 spans 14 amino acids. CDR3 nucleotide sequence: TGTGCCAGCAGCCCGCAGGGTACTAACTATGGCTACACCTTC. This translates into CASSPQGTNYGYTF.

Of note for this clone: The sample contains more than one DNA sequence encoding this CDR3. In DNA form, the CDR3 reads TGTGCCAGCTCACCACCTAACTCCTACGAGCAGTACTTC. Its translation: CASSPPNSYEQYF. The J gene is TRBJ2-7, the V gene TRBV18; D is uncertain. V lost 0 bases to trimming and J lost 0 bases, with 3 bases between them. The CDR3 is made up of 13 amino acids. Germline CDR1 KGHSH, CDR2 LQKENI.

The V call is TRBV5-6, the J call TRBJ1-6; D is ambiguous. The CDR3 contains 13 residues. The V end lost 0 bases, the J end lost 7 bases, and 5 bases lay between the germline ends. The germline V gene encodes CDR1 SGHDT and CDR2 YYEEEE. For the CDR3, the DNA is TGTGCCAGCAGCTTGGAAGCGAATTCACCCCTCCACTTT. It specifies CASSLEANSPLHF.

The chain recombines TRBV5-1 with TRBJ2-1, with TRBD2 matching 8 bases. J was trimmed by 0 bases and V by 7 bases; bases with no gene match: 12. The CDR3 loop spans 17 amino acids. Germline CDR1 is SGHRS and CDR2 is YFSETQ. Written as DNA, the CDR3 is TGCGCCAGCTTGAGCGGGAGCGGGGACTTCTCCTACAATGAGCAGTTCTTC. As protein: CASLSGSGDFSYNEQFF.

The rearrangement uses TRBV11-2 and TRBJ2-7; unclear D gene. V dropped 2 bases and J dropped 3 bases, with 11 bases sitting between them. In germline, CDR1 is SGHAT, CDR2 FQNNGV. This CDR3 has 14 residues. The CDR3, as DNA: TGTGCCAGCAGCTTACGTCCGGGTGGCTACGAGCAGTACTTC. Its protein is CASSLRPGGYEQYF.

In this sample, this clone turned up a few times. V usage is TRBV14 and J usage is TRBJ1-4; weak D call: TRBD1 (5 bases). V shed 2 bases and J shed 3 bases, with 13 bases lying between them. This CDR3 contains 16 residues. CDR1 is SGHDN and CDR2 is FVKESK in the germline V gene. The chain's CDR3 is CASSQFGGLANEKLFF. CDR3 sequence (DNA): TGTGCCAGCAGCCAATTCGGGGGTCTCGCTAATGAAAAACTGTTTTTT.

Remarks on this clone: The same CDR3 can be traced to other DNA sequences in this sample. J is TRBJ2-5 and V is TRBV20-1; D unresolved. Looked up from germline, CDR1 is DFQATT and CDR2 is SNEGSKA (reference sequence). V gave up 3 bases and J gave up 4 bases, with 6 bases separating them. The CDR3 is 11 amino acids. CDR3 sequence: CSASHRETQYF. The DNA of the CDR3 is TGCAGTGCTAGTCACAGAGAGACCCAGTACTTC.

V usage is TRBV28 and J usage is TRBJ2-2, with TRBD1 as a possible D gene (6 bases). V shed 6 bases and J shed 1 base, with 9 bases lying between them. This CDR3 comprises 14 residues. CDR1 and CDR2 from the germline V gene are MDHEN and SYDVKM. The DNA of the CDR3 is TGTGCCAGCAGGGACAGCCGGAACACCGGGGAGCTGTTTTTT. Its protein is CASRDSRNTGELFF.

The chain has TRBV21-1 and TRBJ1-1. TRBV21-1 is termed a pseudogene. This CDR3 contains 15 residues. CDR3 residues: CASSKDVEMNTEAFF. The CDR3 bases are TGTGCCAGCAGCAAAGACGTTGAGATGAACACTGAAGCTTTCTTT.

J is TRBJ2-7 and V is TRBV5-1; 7 nucleotides line up with TRBD1. CDR1 SGHRS and CDR2 YFSETQ come from the germline V gene. J was trimmed by 3 bases and V by 4 bases; bases with no gene match: 4. This CDR3 comprises 13 residues. DNA for the CDR3: TGCGCCAGCAGCGAGAGGGGGCTCTACGAGCAGTACTTC. As protein: CASSERGLYEQYF.

The V call is TRBV12-5, the J call TRBJ1-1; a weak D match, TRBD1 (5 bases). V dropped 1 base and J dropped 3 bases, with 6 bases sitting between them. Germline V gene lookup returns CDR1 LGHNT and CDR2 FRNRAP. The CDR3 has 13 amino acids. The CDR3 region is CASGLEGYTEAFF. The CDR3 nucleotides read TGTGCTAGTGGTTTGGAGGGGTACACTGAAGCTTTCTTT. Based on the CDR3 plus reference TRBV12-5 and TRBJ1-1, the full variable domain is DARVTQTPRHKVTEMGQEVTMRCQPILGHNTVFWYRQTMMQGLELLAYFRNRAPLDDSGMPKDRFSAEMPDATLATLKIQPSEPRDSAVYFCASGLEGYTEAFFGQGTRLTVV.

The chain joins TRBV28 to TRBJ1-6; the D gene is possibly TRBD1 (6 bases). Germline assignment: CDR1 MDHEN and CDR2 SYDVKM. The CDR3 extends over 15 amino acids. Trimming removed 6 bases from V and 3 bases from J, with 12 bases in between. CDR3 in DNA: TGTGCCAGCAGGACGGGGGGCCTCTATAATTCACCCCTCCACTTT. This sequence encodes CASRTGGLYNSPLHF.

The V and J genes are TRBV6-2 or TRBV6-3 and TRBJ1-5, with D perhaps matching TRBD1 (5 bases). V gave up 9 bases and J gave up 0 bases, with 15 bases separating them. CDR1 MNHEY and CDR2 SVGEGT come from the germline V gene. The CDR3 runs to 15 residues. The CDR3 spells CASSLRVYSNQPQHF. The CDR3 nucleotides are TGTGCCAGTAGCCTCAGGGTGTATAGCAATCAGCCCCAGCATTTT.

V usage is TRBV29-1 and J usage is TRBJ2-1; D gene unclear. Germline values: CDR1 SQVTM, CDR2 ANQGSEA. Trimming left V 4 bases short and J 3 bases short, with 13 bases between. This CDR3 is 14 amino acids long. The CDR3 bases are TGCAGCGTTGTCAATCTAAACAGCTACAATGAGCAGTTCTTC. Its protein is CSVVNLNSYNEQFF.